The 8 T cell receptor beta chains below were found in one sample sequenced in a study of cytomegalovirus exposure and HLA in healthy donors. The repertoire was sequenced with immunoSEQ multiplex PCR; TCRdb's copy has only in-frame clones and lacks some. The profile shows a few hundred thousand clones, around 86% of them singletons. Sequencing was carried out using PBMCs. The receptors here all came from a woman between 18 and 30 years old in good health and CMV-seronegative.

The V gene is TRBV27, the J gene TRBJ2-5; 9 bases fit TRBD1. Germline V gene lookup returns CDR1 MNHEY and CDR2 SMNVEV (reference sequence). This CDR3 comprises 14 residues. V shed 6 bases and J 4 bases; nucleotides not matched to a gene: 6. Here the CDR3 reads CASSADRGGETQYF. As DNA, the CDR3 is TGTGCCAGCAGCGCAGACAGGGGGGGAGAGACCCAGTACTTC.

The V gene is TRBV2, the J gene TRBJ1-4, with 8 bases matching TRBD1. Looked up from germline, CDR1 is SNHLY and CDR2 is FYNNEI. J was trimmed by 5 bases and V by 4 bases; bases with no gene match: 6. CDR3 length: 15 residues. DNA of the CDR3: TGTGCCAGCAGTGGCATCCGGACAGGGAATGAAAAACTGTTTTTT. As protein: CASSGIRTGNEKLFF.

The chain links TRBV7-9 to TRBJ2-7; 9 nucleotides agree with TRBD1. CDR3 length equals 16 residues. V lost 1 base and J lost 6; bases outside the gene matches: 10. From germline, CDR1 is SEHNR and CDR2 FQNEAQ (reference sequence). CDR3 amino acids: CASSLVWGQGKGEQYF. The CDR3, as DNA: TGTGCCAGCAGCTTAGTTTGGGGACAGGGAAAAGGCGAGCAGTACTTC.

The V call is TRBV29-1, the J call TRBJ1-4; D is unresolved. Trimming took off 5 bases at V and 11 bases at J, with 15 bases between the two ends. Germline values: CDR1 SQVTM, CDR2 ANQGSEA. The CDR3 covers 12 residues. As DNA, the CDR3 is TGCAGCGTTTCAGCGGATGATCGGAAACTGTTTTTT. Its protein product is CSVSADDRKLFF.

The rearrangement uses TRBV10-3 and TRBJ2-1, with D possibly matching TRBD1 (5 bases). This CDR3 spans 14 amino acids. The germline CDR1 and CDR2 sequences are ENHRY and SYGVKD. V was shortened by 3 bases and J by 9 bases, with 15 bases between the two germline ends. CDR3 DNA: TGTGCCATCAGTGACGCCCAGGGTGGACGTGAGCAGTTCTTC. It is translated as CAISDAQGGREQFF.

The rearrangement links TRBV2 to TRBJ1-3; 7 positions match TRBD1. This CDR3 is 15 amino acids long. V lost 4 bases, J lost 8 bases, and 11 bases stayed unmatched. The germline gives CDR1 SNHLY, CDR2 FYNNEI. CDR3 sequence: CASSVEGAPGDTIYF. CDR3 nucleotide sequence: TGTGCCAGCAGTGTTGAGGGGGCCCCGGGAGACACCATATATTTT.

This clone was counted a single time. J is TRBJ2-3 and V is TRBV10-3; 10 positions agree with TRBD2. The trim removed 5 bases at V and 0 bases at J, leaving 5 bases unmatched. CDR1 is ENHRY and CDR2 is SYGVKD in the germline V gene. The CDR3 is 16 residues long. The CDR3 coding sequence is TGTGCCATCAGTACCAGCGGGAGGGATAGCACAGATACGCAGTATTTT. Translating it yields CAISTSGRDSTDTQYF.

The V call is TRBV7-9, the J call TRBJ2-7, with 9 bases fitting TRBD1. V gave up 5 bases and J gave up 3 bases; unmatched junction bases: 20. The V gene's germline CDR1 is SEHNR and CDR2 FQNEAQ (reference sequence). CDR3 size: 19 residues. CDR3 protein: CASSTLPGQGSQKGYEQYF. In nucleotides, the CDR3 is TGTGCCAGCAGCACCCTACCGGGACAGGGCTCTCAAAAAGGCTACGAGCAGTACTTC.